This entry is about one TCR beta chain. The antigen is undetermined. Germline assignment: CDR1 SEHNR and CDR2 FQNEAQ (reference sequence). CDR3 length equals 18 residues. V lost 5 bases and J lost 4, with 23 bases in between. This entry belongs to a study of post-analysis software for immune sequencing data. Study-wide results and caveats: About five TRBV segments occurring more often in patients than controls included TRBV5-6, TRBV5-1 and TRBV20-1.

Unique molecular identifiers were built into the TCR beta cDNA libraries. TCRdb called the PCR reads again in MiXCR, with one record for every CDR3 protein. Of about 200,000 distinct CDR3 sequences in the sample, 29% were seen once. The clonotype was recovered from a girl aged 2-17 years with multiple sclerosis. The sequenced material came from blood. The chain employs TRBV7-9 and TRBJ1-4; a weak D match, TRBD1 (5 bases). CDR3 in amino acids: CASSESDSVGRSNEKLFF. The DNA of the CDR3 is TGTGCCAGCAGCGAGTCCGATTCGGTGGGGCGAAGTAATGAAAAACTGTTTTTT. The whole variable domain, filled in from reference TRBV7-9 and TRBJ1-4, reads DTGVSQNPRHKITKRGQNVTFRCDPISEHNRLYWYRQTLGQGPEFLTYFQNEAQLEKSRLLSDRFSAERPKGSFSTLEIQRTEQGDSAMYLCASSESDSVGRSNEKLFFGSGTQLSVL.